A single sample gave rise to the 30 T cell receptor beta chains below, sequenced in a study of blood T cell repertoires in COVID-19. The method was immunoSEQ multiplex PCR; TCRdb's version includes in-frame clones alone and lacks a portion of them. The data show about 69,000 clones, approximately 86% seen once. The sample comprised peripheral blood. The receptors were sampled from a man aged 35-49 years with COVID-19, enrolled during active disease.

The V gene is TRBV7-6, the J gene TRBJ2-1; 9 nucleotides line up with TRBD2. Losses at the gene ends were 3 bases for V and 7 bases for J; bases not matched to a gene: 7. CDR3 length: 15 residues. Germline V gives CDR1 SGHVS, CDR2 FNYEAQ. The CDR3 loop is CASSFGGGASNEQFF. CDR3 nucleotides: TGTGCCAGCAGCTTCGGCGGGGGGGCCTCGAATGAGCAGTTCTTC.

V usage is TRBV4-2 and J usage is TRBJ2-2; 7 positions match TRBD2. The germline CDR1 and CDR2 sequences are LGHNA and YNFKEQ. The trim removed 0 bases at V and 4 bases at J, leaving 5 bases unmatched. This CDR3 region has 16 residues. The CDR3 sequence is CASSQDIGGITGELFF. CDR3 sequence (DNA): TGTGCCAGCAGCCAAGATATCGGGGGGATCACCGGGGAGCTGTTTTTT.

The chain employs TRBV2 and TRBJ2-5; no clear D gene. This CDR3 contains 11 residues. CDR1 is SNHLY and CDR2 is FYNNEI in the germline V gene. V lost 3 bases and J lost 7, with 6 bases in between. In nucleotides, the CDR3 is TGTGCCAGCAGTGATCGTCGGACCCAGTACTTC. It encodes CASSDRRTQYF.

The chain joins TRBV6-2 or TRBV6-3 to TRBJ2-3, with D uncertain. From germline, CDR1 is MNHEY and CDR2 SVGEGT. The CDR3 is 13 amino acids. Between the trimmed V and J ends, which lost 5 bases and 4 bases, there was a span of 10 bases. CDR3 coding DNA: TGTGCCAGCAGTACCCGTGGCCCAGATACGCAGTATTTT. It translates to CASSTRGPDTQYF.

This chain joins TRBV6-5 and TRBJ2-1, with 7 bases that match TRBD1. CDR1 and CDR2 (germline): MNHEY, SVGAGI. Losses at the gene ends were 3 bases for V and 2 bases for J; bases not matched to a gene: 4. This CDR3 contains 15 residues. The CDR3 is CASSYSGTAYNEQFF. The CDR3 DNA is TGTGCCAGCAGTTATTCCGGGACAGCCTACAATGAGCAGTTCTTC.

The chain couples TRBV19 to TRBJ1-6, with 8 bases fitting TRBD1. After removal of 3 bases from V and 6 bases from J, the junction contained 4 bases not matched to a gene. CDR3 length: 15 amino acids. Germline assignment: CDR1 LNHDA and CDR2 SQIVND (reference sequence). The chain's CDR3 is CASSIGTGFNSPLHF. The DNA of the CDR3 is TGTGCCAGTAGTATCGGGACAGGATTTAATTCACCCCTCCACTTT.

V and J are TRBV9 and TRBJ2-1, with D perhaps TRBD2 (5 bases). This CDR3 region has 14 residues. V lost 3 bases and J lost 5, with 12 bases in between. The germline CDR1 and CDR2 sequences are SGDLS and YYNGEE. CDR3 in amino acids: CASSAHPGNNEQFF. CDR3 coding DNA: TGTGCCAGCAGCGCCCACCCCGGGAACAATGAGCAGTTCTTC. Drawing the rest from reference TRBV9 and TRBJ2-1, the complete variable domain is DSGVTQTPKHLITATGQRVTLRCSPRSGDLSVYWYQQSLDQGLQFLIQYYNGEERAKGNILERFSAQQFPDLHSELNLSSLELGDSALYFCASSAHPGNNEQFFGPGTRLTVL.

The chain recombines TRBV5-1 with TRBJ1-2; tentatively, D is TRBD1 (5 bases). Trimming took off 5 bases at V and 1 base at J, with 15 bases between the two ends. This CDR3 has 15 residues. In germline, CDR1 is SGHRS, CDR2 YFSETQ. The CDR3 coding sequence is TGCGCCAGCAGGCGGGACGTCGGGGGTAACTATGGCTACACCTTC. It encodes CASRRDVGGNYGYTF.

The chain joins TRBV30 to TRBJ2-7; 9 nucleotides align to TRBD2. The CDR3 is 14 amino acids. Germline-derived CDR1 and CDR2 are GTSNPN and SVGIG (reference sequence). Unmatched junction bases numbered 4, after V lost 0 bases and J lost 4 bases. CDR3 bases: TGTGCCTGGAGTGTCGCGGGGGGGCCATACGAGCAGTACTTC. Its translation: CAWSVAGGPYEQYF.

A word on this clone: The sample carries other DNA sequences with the same CDR3. The chain uses TRBV2 and TRBJ1-1, with D tentatively TRBD1 (6 bases). Trimming shortened V by 9 bases and J by 5 bases, and 13 bases separated the two germline ends. The CDR3 runs to 12 residues. Germline CDR1 and CDR2: SNHLY and FYNNEI. The CDR3 DNA is TGTGCCAGTCGACAGGAGAATACTGAAGCTTTCTTT. Translating it yields CASRQENTEAFF.

This chain links TRBV15 with TRBJ2-5; D possibly corresponds to TRBD1 (6 bases). The ends were cut back, 3 bases at V and 2 bases at J, with 16 bases in the middle. The germline CDR1 and CDR2 sequences are LNHNV and YYDKDF (reference sequence). This CDR3 comprises 16 residues. CDR3 bases: TGTGCCACCAGCAGGGGCCTCGGGACACTTCAAGAGACCCAGTACTTC. This sequence encodes CATSRGLGTLQETQYF.

The V gene is TRBV12-3 or TRBV12-4, the J gene TRBJ1-1; no clear D gene. Trimming took 5 bases from V and 14 from J, leaving 15 bases between them. The length of the CDR3 is 11 residues. The chain's CDR3 is CASSIMGPHFF. CDR3 nucleotide sequence: TGTGCCAGCAGTATTATGGGCCCACACTTCTTT.

This clone appeared once. The genes are TRBV18 and TRBJ2-2; tentatively, D is TRBD1 (6 bases). From germline, CDR1 is KGHSH and CDR2 LQKENI. The V end was cut by 3 bases, the J end by 1 base, with 6 bases between. This CDR3 spans 14 amino acids. CDR3 loop: CASSPGQNTGELFF. The DNA of the CDR3 is TGTGCCAGCTCACCGGGACAGAACACCGGGGAGCTGTTTTTT.

The chain is built from TRBV10-3 and TRBJ1-2; TRBD1 is a possible D gene (6 bases). This CDR3 is built from 14 residues. The V end was cut by 11 bases, the J end by 6 bases, with 22 bases between. The V gene's germline CDR1 is ENHRY and CDR2 SYGVKD. Here the CDR3 reads CASREGDGMDGYTF. The CDR3 coding sequence is TGTGCCTCCCGGGAGGGGGACGGGATGGATGGCTACACCTTC.

The rearrangement links TRBV6-5 to TRBJ1-1; no clear D gene. CDR3 length: 12 residues. V gave up 0 bases and J gave up 10 bases, with 9 bases separating them. Germline V lookup: CDR1 MNHEY, CDR2 SVGAGI. The CDR3 DNA reads TGTGCCAGCAGTTACTCGTCAGAGGTAGCTTTCTTT. Amino acid sequence: CASSYSSEVAFF.

The chain links TRBV5-1 to TRBJ2-2; 9 positions agree with TRBD1. This CDR3 has 16 residues. V dropped 3 bases and J dropped 4; count of bases not matched to a gene: 7. The germline gives CDR1 SGHRS, CDR2 YFSETQ. In nucleotides, the CDR3 is TGCGCCAGCAGCTCGGTAGGGACAGGGCTCACCGGGGAGCTGTTTTTT. Protein: CASSSVGTGLTGELFF.

The chain carries TRBV10-2 and TRBJ2-5; no firm D call. Germline CDR1 and CDR2: WSHSY and SAAADI. This CDR3 comprises 12 residues. The germline V and J ends were trimmed by 3 bases and 2 bases, with 4 bases remaining between them. CDR3 DNA sequence: TGCGCCAGCAGTGAACAGCAAGAGACCCAGTACTTC. Translating gives CASSEQQETQYF.

This chain uses TRBV5-4 with TRBJ2-1; 7 bases line up with TRBD1. The CDR3 is 15 amino acids. Per germline, CDR1 SGHNT and CDR2 YYREEE (reference sequence). Trimming removed 0 bases from V and 6 bases from J; junction bases left unmatched: 6. The CDR3 coding sequence is TGTGCCAGCAGCTTGGGAGGGGGCCAAGGCAATGAGCAGTTCTTC. Its translation: CASSLGGGQGNEQFF.

Only one count was recorded for this clone. This chain connects TRBV18 to TRBJ1-1; D possibly corresponds to TRBD1 (5 bases). Deletions cut 8 bases from V and 2 bases from J, with 12 bases between. Germline V lookup: CDR1 KGHSH, CDR2 LQKENI. This CDR3 is 13 amino acids long. The DNA for the CDR3 is TGTGCCAGCGCCCCGACAGAAAACACTGAAGCTTTCTTT. It translates to CASAPTENTEAFF. The full variable domain, rest sourced from reference TRBV18 and TRBJ1-1, is NAGVMQNPRHLVRRRGQEARLRCSPMKGHSHVYWYRQLPEEGLKFMVYLQKENIIDESGMPKERFSAEFPKEGPSILRIQQVVRGDSAAYFCASAPTENTEAFFGQGTRLTVV.

V usage is TRBV5-6 and J usage is TRBJ1-6; 7 bases are a match to TRBD1. The J segment lost 8 bases and the V segment lost 4 bases, leaving 9 bases of the junction unmatched. There are 15 residues in the CDR3. From germline, CDR1 is SGHDT and CDR2 YYEEEE. The CDR3 here is CASSPLQGTDSPLHF. The CDR3 nucleotides are TGTGCCAGCAGCCCGCTACAGGGGACTGATTCACCCCTCCACTTT.

This chain connects TRBV3-1 (or the pseudogene TRBV3-2) to TRBJ1-5; a possible D gene is TRBD1 (5 bases). This CDR3 region has 15 residues. Per the germline V gene, CDR1 is LGHDT and CDR2 is YNNKEL (reference sequence). The germline V and J ends were trimmed by 3 bases and 5 bases, with 14 bases remaining between them. The CDR3 reads CASSQVPGFHQPQHF. The CDR3 DNA is TGTGCCAGCAGCCAGGTGCCAGGGTTTCATCAGCCCCAGCATTTT.

This sequence joins TRBV7-9 and TRBJ2-2, with D possibly TRBD1 on 6 matching bases. V lost 2 bases and J lost 5, with 9 bases in between. The CDR3 is 14 amino acids. The germline CDR1 and CDR2 sequences are SEHNR and FQNEAQ (reference sequence). CDR3 protein: CASSLRGWTGELFF. The CDR3 region has the DNA TGTGCCAGCAGCTTAAGGGGGTGGACCGGGGAGCTGTTTTTT. The full variable domain, with the rest looked up from reference TRBV7-9 and TRBJ2-2, is DTGVSQNPRHKITKRGQNVTFRCDPISEHNRLYWYRQTLGQGPEFLTYFQNEAQLEKSRLLSDRFSAERPKGSFSTLEIQRTEQGDSAMYLCASSLRGWTGELFFGEGSRLTVL.

The chain carries TRBV7-9 and TRBJ2-3; 11 bases agree with TRBD2. Unmatched junction bases numbered 8, after V lost 5 bases and J lost 4 bases. The CDR3 consists of 16 residues. Germline loops: CDR1 SEHNR, CDR2 FQNEAQ (reference sequence). CDR3 residues: CASSPPGLAGSDTQYF. For the CDR3, the DNA is TGTGCCAGCAGCCCTCCCGGACTAGCGGGTTCAGATACGCAGTATTTT.

The gene calls are TRBV7-9 and TRBJ1-5; no clear D. The CDR3 sequence is 14 residues long. V was pared by 1 base and J by 3 bases, with 7 bases between. Germline CDR1 reads SEHNR; CDR2 reads FQNEAQ (reference sequence). Written as DNA, the CDR3 is TGTGCCAGCAGCTTAGGGCAGATCAATCAGCCCCAGCATTTT. Its translation: CASSLGQINQPQHF.

The chain combines TRBV6-5 with TRBJ2-5; a weak D match, TRBD2 (6 bases). Trimming pared 7 bases from V and 1 base from J, leaving 16 bases between. Germline V CDR1 and CDR2: MNHEY, SVGAGI. The CDR3 has 15 residues. This CDR3 reads CASTETRDSQETQYF. CDR3 in DNA: TGTGCCAGCACAGAGACCCGGGACTCCCAAGAGACCCAGTACTTC.

The genes are TRBV27 and TRBJ2-6, with a possible D match to TRBD1 (6 bases). Germline-derived CDR1 and CDR2 are MNHEY and SMNVEV (reference sequence). V lost 7 bases and J lost 2, with 18 bases in between. The CDR3 consists of 17 residues. CDR3 bases: TGTGCCAGCAAGCTCGGGACACCCACCCCTGGGGCCAACGTCCTGACTTTC. Its translation is CASKLGTPTPGANVLTF.

The V call is TRBV19, the J call TRBJ1-5; TRBD1 might be the D (5 bases). This CDR3 is 18 amino acids long. Per germline, CDR1 LNHDA and CDR2 SQIVND (reference sequence). V shed 7 bases and J shed 6 bases, with 28 bases lying between them. CDR3 in DNA: TGTGCCAGTAATCCCGGGGGGGGTCGAAAGAGAATAAGTCAGCCCCAGCATTTT. It is translated as CASNPGGGRKRISQPQHF.

The rearrangement links TRBV28 to TRBJ2-7; D is unresolved. This CDR3 spans 12 amino acids. The germline V and J ends were trimmed by 4 bases and 3 bases, with 7 bases remaining between them. The germline gives CDR1 MDHEN, CDR2 SYDVKM. CDR3 nucleotide sequence: TGTGCCAGCAGTTCGGTAAGCTACGAGCAGTACTTC. This translates into CASSSVSYEQYF.

The chain joins TRBV6-1 to TRBJ1-1; D is undetermined. V was cut by 0 bases and J by 5 bases, with 7 bases left in between. The CDR3 is 13 amino acids. In germline, CDR1 is MNHNS, CDR2 SASEGT. CDR3 protein: CASSEAERTEAFF. In DNA form, the CDR3 reads TGTGCCAGCAGTGAAGCTGAGAGGACTGAAGCTTTCTTT.

This clone was seen once. The V call is TRBV9, the J call TRBJ2-1; D gene uncertain. Trimming took 0 bases from V and 8 from J, leaving 9 bases between them. In germline, CDR1 is SGDLS, CDR2 YYNGEE. The CDR3 extends over 13 amino acids. CDR3 in amino acids: CASSVGPGDEQFF. The DNA of the CDR3 is TGTGCCAGCAGCGTAGGCCCCGGTGATGAGCAGTTCTTC.